The text below deals with one T cell receptor (beta chain). In the study's own analysis: Using reference gene primer amplification, nucleated cell counts were estimated. Libraries were prepared by immunoSEQ multiplex PCR; TCRdb keeps only in-frame clonotypes and omits some of them. V and J calls and clone size follow that table, whereas D and trimming were derived from the DNA. The table includes about 190,000 clones, approximately 78% detected once. This sample was taken from a study of blood T cell repertoires in COVID-19. Study details: Spain, Italy and the United States supplied samples that represented acute and convalescent COVID-19. PBMCs, B-cell-depleted T cells, or T cells were the source of the cDNA or gDNA that made up the material.

Germline assignment: CDR1 SQVTM and CDR2 ANQGSEA. V was cut by 5 bases and J by 1 base, with 11 bases left in between. This CDR3 spans 13 amino acids. V is TRBV29-1 and J is TRBJ2-5; unclear D gene. The source is a woman of 80 years or more with active or convalescent COVID-19. Sequencing was done on a sample of peripheral blood. The CDR3 here is CSVRGQSQETQYF. The CDR3 DNA is TGCAGCGTTCGTGGGCAGTCCCAAGAGACCCAGTACTTC.